This T cell receptor (beta chain) was found in a study of CD8+CD57+ T cells in acquired aplastic anemia. The CDR3 runs to 15 residues. CDR1 SNHLY and CDR2 FYNNEI come from the germline V gene. Between the trimmed V and J ends, which lost 1 base and 4 bases, there was a span of 13 bases. The sample holds many counts of this clonotype. The sequenced patients had an expansion of CD8+CD57+ cells seen by flow cytometry. Both TCR beta VDJ combination and CDR3 sequence profiling were carried out. Genomic DNA was the template for this profiling. TCRdb passed the reads through MiXCR, listing each CDR3 protein once. The table lists tens of thousands of distinct CDR3 sequences, under 80% of them singletons.

V is TRBV2 and J is TRBJ1-1, with a tentative D call TRBD1 (6 bases). The clonotype was recovered from a human donor with aplastic anemia. The specimen sequenced was sorted CD4+, CD8+, or CD8+CD57+ T cells (not recorded which) from PBMCs. CDR3 loop: CASSEVWGAFTEAFF. The CDR3 DNA is TGTGCCAGCAGTGAAGTATGGGGGGCTTTCACTGAAGCTTTCTTT.